This T cell receptor beta chain was identified in a study of radiotherapy plus CTLA-4 blockade in lung cancer. Study at large: Disease control was seen in approximately 31% of patients, objective responses in 18%.

The length of the CDR3 is 13 residues. Germline CDR1 is SNHLY and CDR2 is FYNNEI. The V and J ends lost 5 bases and 7 bases respectively, with 12 bases between them. Comment on this clone: What it binds is unknown.

Findings and limits, study-wide: Following radiotherapy plus ipilimumab, tumor-derived TCR clones expanded in the blood.

Profiling relied on immunoSEQ multiplex PCR, and the TCRdb table lists in-frame clones only, not all of them. Among 50,000 to 85,000 clones listed, about 85% were seen once. The sample was peripheral blood, taken from a patient treated with radiotherapy plus ipilimumab. The source is a human donor with non-small cell lung cancer who had a partial response to radiotherapy plus ipilimumab. The V and J genes are TRBV2 and TRBJ2-1; possibly TRBD2 for D (6 bases). The CDR3 sequence: CASSWTTDNEQFF. CDR3 nucleotide sequence: TGTGCCAGCAGTTGGACTACGGATAATGAGCAGTTCTTC.